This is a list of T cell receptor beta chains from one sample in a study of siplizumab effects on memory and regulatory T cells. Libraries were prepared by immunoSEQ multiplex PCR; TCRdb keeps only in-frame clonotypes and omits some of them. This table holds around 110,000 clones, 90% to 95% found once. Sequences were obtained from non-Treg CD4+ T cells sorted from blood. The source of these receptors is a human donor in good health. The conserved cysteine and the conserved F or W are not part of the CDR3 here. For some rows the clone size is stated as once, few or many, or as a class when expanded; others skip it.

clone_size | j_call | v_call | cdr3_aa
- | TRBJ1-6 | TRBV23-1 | ASSRQITDRGVSPLH
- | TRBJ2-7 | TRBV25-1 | ASMNMYNEQY
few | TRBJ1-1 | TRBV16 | ASSQQQAEAF
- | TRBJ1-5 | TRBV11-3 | ASSLDGRRIGNQPQH
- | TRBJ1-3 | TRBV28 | ASSYRSPSGNTIY
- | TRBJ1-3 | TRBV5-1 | ASSPGTSSGNTIY
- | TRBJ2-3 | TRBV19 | ASSMWQTFTDTQY
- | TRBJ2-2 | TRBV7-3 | ASSLTAGELF
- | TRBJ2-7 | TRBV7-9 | ASSSTGPTPYEQY
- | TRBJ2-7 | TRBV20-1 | SALLEYEQY
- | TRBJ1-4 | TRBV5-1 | ASSTGADENEKLF
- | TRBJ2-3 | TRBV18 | ASSPPGDKGLAGKGPDTQY
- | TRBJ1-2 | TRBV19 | ASSSGANYGYT
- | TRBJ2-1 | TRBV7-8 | ASSPSGESYNEQF
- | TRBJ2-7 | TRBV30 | AWSVGGGGGYEQY
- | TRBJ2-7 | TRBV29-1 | SVEGASGGPSYEQY
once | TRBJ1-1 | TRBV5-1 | ASSLLGNGNTEAF
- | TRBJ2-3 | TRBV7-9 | ASRWAWADTQY
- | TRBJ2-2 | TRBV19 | ASSTLAGQTGELF
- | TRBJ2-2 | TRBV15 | ATSRDPRGTGELF
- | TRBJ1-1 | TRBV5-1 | ASSLWGQGEAF
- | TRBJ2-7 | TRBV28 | ASSSRTGYYEQY
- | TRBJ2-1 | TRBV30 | AWSLESSYNEQF
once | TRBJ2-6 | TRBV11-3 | ASSNSADSGANVLT
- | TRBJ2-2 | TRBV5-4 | ASSRRGDGTGELF
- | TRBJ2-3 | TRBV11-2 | ASSFSGRADTQY
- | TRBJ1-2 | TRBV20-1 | SAKGGKVHT
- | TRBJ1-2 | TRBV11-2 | ASSSPRDRVDGYT
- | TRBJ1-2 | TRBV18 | ASSQGGNLYGYT
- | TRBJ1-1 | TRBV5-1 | ASRPGTEGTEAF
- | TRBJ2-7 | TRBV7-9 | ASSLNVNSHEQY
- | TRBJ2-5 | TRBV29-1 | SVRTGGETQY
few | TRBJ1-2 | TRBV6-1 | ASSEITYGYT
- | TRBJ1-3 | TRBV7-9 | ASSSWDSRSGNTIY
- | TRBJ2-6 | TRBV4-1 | ASSQGSGTSGANVLT
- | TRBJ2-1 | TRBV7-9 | ASSQDRSDNEQF
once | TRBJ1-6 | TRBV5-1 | ASSLAGQGISYNSPLH
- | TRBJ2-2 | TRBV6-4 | ASSGSSGSTGELF
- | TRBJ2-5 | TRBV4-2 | ASSQVGGPDRTQY
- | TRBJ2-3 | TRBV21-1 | ASSAPGLAGPNTCTQY
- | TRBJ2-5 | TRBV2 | ASNAGAFSKGQETQY
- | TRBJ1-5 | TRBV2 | ASNDRGYQPQH
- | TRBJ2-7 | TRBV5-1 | ASTAPGTSYEQY
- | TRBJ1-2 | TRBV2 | ASRLGRGSDYGYT
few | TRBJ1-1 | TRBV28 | ASKEVTEAF
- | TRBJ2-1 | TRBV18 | ASSPRTGPYNEQF
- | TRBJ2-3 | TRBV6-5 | ASSYGQGATDTQY
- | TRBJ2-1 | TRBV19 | ASKLANTYNEQF
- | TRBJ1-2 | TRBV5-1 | ASSLGWVGYT
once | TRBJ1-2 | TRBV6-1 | ATSVGVNYGYT
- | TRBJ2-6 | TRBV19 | ASRAFGYSGANVLT
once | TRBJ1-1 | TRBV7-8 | ASSHGGTIRRRTEAF
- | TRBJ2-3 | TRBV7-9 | ASSFASTDTQY
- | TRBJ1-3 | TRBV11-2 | ASSLAGNTIY
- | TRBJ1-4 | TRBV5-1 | ASSLAPTGTTTNEKLF
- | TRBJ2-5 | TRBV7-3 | ASSLRLAAQETQY
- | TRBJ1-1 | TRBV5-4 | ASSGGGPLTEAF
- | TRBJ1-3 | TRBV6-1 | ASSLSFYSGNTIY
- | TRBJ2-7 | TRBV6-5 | ASHSQNFYEQY